The T cell receptor (beta chain) described here comes from a study of radiotherapy plus CTLA-4 blockade in lung cancer. Whole-study context: Objective responses were recorded in roughly 17% of patients, with disease control recorded in about 29%.

For this clone: The target antigen is unknown.

Findings and limits, study-wide: The best prediction of response reportedly came from early blood T cell clone dynamics, with interferon-beta. Tumor-origin TCR clones grew in blood after radiotherapy plus ipilimumab.

TCRdb's table, derived via immunoSEQ multiplex PCR, lists solely in-frame clones and lacks some. This sample has around 49,000 clones, with roughly 81% found just once. Ipilimumab CTLA-4 blockade and focal radiation were given to patients with chemo-refractory metastatic non-small-cell lung cancer. The material was peripheral blood, obtained from a patient treated with radiotherapy plus ipilimumab. The sequence was obtained from a human donor with non-small cell lung cancer whose response to radiotherapy plus ipilimumab could not be evaluated.

The CDR3 nucleotides read TGTGCCAGCAGTGAATCTGGAGACCGAGGGATGGACTATGGCTACACCTTC. Residues: CASSESGDRGMDYGYTF. V and J are TRBV25-1 and TRBJ1-2; D is uncertain. CDR1 and CDR2 (germline): MGHDK, SYGVNS. CDR3 length equals 17 residues. Trimming pared 1 base from V and 3 bases from J, leaving 18 bases between.